These 5 T cell receptor beta chains share one sample of origin, sequenced in a study of shared clonotypes between healthy human individuals (TCRdb year 2020). The library was produced with the immunoSEQ multiplex PCR assay. This is the immuneACCESS table as TCRdb keeps it, with only in-frame sequences that have V and J called. A part of the clones is gone; compared with another copy, unresolved V genes explain less than half, and the rest is unexplained. The sample profile shows hundreds of thousands of clones; roughly 96% of them were found once. Around 0.1% of the sample is in the top ten clones. CD8 naive samples were obtained by positive selection for CCR7 among CD45RO-negative cells, yielding a CD45RA+CCR7+ population from which TemRA cells were excluded. Sample: naive CD8+ T cells sorted from blood. The cell subset or site tag for this specimen amounts to: CD45RA+CCR7+. Every receptor here comes from a woman in her 30s in good health.

The V call is TRBV10-1, the J call TRBJ1-2, with D unclear. V was pared by 0 bases and J by 6 bases, with 8 bases between. This CDR3 region has 13 residues. The V gene's germline CDR1 is WNHNN and CDR2 SYGVQD (reference sequence). The CDR3 loop reads CASSESVKDGYTF. CDR3 coding DNA: TGCGCCAGCAGTGAGTCGGTCAAGGATGGCTACACCTTC.

The V gene is TRBV30, the J gene TRBJ2-6, with D perhaps TRBD1 or TRBD2 (5 bases each). This CDR3 is built from 15 residues. Trimming took 5 bases from V and 0 from J, leaving 11 bases between them. CDR1 is GTSNPN and CDR2 is SVGIG in the germline V gene (reference sequence). This CDR3 is CAWGGSSSGANVLTF. The CDR3 DNA sequence: TGTGCCTGGGGGGGTTCGAGCTCTGGGGCCAACGTCCTGACTTTC.

This chain connects TRBV6-1 to TRBJ2-1; TRBD1 or TRBD2 may be the D gene (5 bases each). This CDR3 region has 16 residues. Trimming cost V 1 base and J 2 bases, with 12 bases left between them. Germline loops: CDR1 MNHNS, CDR2 SASEGT. This CDR3 is CASSEEGGGAYNEQFF. The CDR3 DNA reads as TGTGCCAGCAGTGAAGAGGGTGGGGGAGCCTACAATGAGCAGTTCTTC.

The chain recombines TRBV2 with TRBJ2-7, with D perhaps assigned TRBD1 or TRBD2 (5 bases each). CDR3 length: 14 amino acids. Between the trimmed V and J ends, which lost 6 bases and 7 bases, there was a span of 19 bases. CDR1 is SNHLY, CDR2 FYNNEI, per germline. CDR3 loop: CASRPGTSLGEQYF. CDR3 DNA: TGTGCCAGCAGGCCCGGGACCTCCCTTGGGGAGCAGTACTTC.

This clone was seen just once. V and J are TRBV28 and TRBJ2-7; TRBD2 agrees at 9 bases. Germline CDR1 is MDHEN and CDR2 is SYDVKM. Trimming took 5 bases from V and 6 from J; bases not matched to a gene: 8. The CDR3 consists of 14 residues. The CDR3 region is CASSHGTSFAEQYF. The CDR3 coding sequence is TGTGCCAGCAGTCACGGGACTAGCTTCGCCGAGCAGTACTTC.